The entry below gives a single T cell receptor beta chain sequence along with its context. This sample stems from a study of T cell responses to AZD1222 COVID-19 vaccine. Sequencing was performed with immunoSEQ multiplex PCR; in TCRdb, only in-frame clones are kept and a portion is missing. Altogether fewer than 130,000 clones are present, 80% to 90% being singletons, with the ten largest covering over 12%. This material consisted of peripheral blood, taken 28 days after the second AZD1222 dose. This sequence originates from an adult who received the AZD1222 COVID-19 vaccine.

CDR3 protein: CASSPSADRYGYTF. CDR3 coding DNA: TGTGCCAGCTCACCATCTGCGGACCGCTATGGCTACACCTTC. The chain employs TRBV18 and TRBJ1-2; D unclear. Germline lookup yields CDR1 KGHSH and CDR2 LQKENI. V was cut by 2 bases and J by 4 bases, with 11 bases left in between. The CDR3 is 14 residues long.